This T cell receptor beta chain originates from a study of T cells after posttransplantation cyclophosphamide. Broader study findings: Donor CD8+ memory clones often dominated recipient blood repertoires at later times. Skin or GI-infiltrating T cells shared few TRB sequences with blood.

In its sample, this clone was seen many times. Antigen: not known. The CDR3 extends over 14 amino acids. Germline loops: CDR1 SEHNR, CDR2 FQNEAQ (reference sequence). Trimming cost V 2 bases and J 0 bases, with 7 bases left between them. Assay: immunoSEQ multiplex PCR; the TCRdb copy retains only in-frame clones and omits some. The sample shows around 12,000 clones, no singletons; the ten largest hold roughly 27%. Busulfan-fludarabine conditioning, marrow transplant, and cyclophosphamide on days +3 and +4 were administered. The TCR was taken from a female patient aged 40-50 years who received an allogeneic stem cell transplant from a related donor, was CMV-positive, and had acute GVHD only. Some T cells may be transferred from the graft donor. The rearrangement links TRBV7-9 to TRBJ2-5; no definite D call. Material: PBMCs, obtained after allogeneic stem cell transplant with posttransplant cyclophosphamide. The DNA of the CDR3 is TGTGCCAGCAGCTTAATGGGCAACCAAGAGACCCAGTACTTC. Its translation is CASSLMGNQETQYF.